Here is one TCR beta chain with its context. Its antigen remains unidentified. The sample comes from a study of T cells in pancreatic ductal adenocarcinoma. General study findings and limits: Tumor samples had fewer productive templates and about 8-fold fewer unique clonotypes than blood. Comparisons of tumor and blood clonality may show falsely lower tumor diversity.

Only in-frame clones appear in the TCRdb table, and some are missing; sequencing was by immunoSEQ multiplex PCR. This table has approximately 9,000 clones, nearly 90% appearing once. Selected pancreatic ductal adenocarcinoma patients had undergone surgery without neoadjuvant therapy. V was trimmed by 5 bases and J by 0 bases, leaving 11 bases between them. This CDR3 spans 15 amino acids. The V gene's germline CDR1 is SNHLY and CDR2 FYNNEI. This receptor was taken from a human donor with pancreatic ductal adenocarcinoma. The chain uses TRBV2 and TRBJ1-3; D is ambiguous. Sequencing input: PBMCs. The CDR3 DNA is TGTGCCAGCAGTAAGGAGCTGGGCTCTGGAAACACCATATATTTT. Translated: CASSKELGSGNTIYF.